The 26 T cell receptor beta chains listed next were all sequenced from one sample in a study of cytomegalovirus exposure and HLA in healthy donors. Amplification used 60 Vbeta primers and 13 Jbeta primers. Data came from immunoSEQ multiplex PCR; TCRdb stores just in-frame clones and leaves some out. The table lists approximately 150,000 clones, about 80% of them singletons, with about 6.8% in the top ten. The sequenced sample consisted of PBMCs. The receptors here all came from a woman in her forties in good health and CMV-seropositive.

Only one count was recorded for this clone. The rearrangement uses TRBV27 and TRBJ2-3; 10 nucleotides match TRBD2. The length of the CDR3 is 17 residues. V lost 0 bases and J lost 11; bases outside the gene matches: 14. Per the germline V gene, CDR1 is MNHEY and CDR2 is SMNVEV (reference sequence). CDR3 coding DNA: TGTGCCAGCAGTTTATCCAAGCTAGCGGGAGTAAGATGGGTGCAGTATTTT. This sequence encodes CASSLSKLAGVRWVQYF.

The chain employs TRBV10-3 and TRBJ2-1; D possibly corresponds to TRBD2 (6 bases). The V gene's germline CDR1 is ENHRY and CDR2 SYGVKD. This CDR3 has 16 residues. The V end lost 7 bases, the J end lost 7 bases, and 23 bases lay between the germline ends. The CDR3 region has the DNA TGTGCCATCACCGGAAGGGCGGGGACCCCTACTAATGAGCAGTTCTTC. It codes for CAITGRAGTPTNEQFF.

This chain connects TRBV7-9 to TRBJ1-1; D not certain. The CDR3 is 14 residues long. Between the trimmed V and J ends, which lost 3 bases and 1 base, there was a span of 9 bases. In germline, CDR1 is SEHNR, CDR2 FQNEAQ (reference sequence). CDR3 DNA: TGTGCCAGCAGCTTGGTAGCCCCGAACACTGAAGCTTTCTTT. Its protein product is CASSLVAPNTEAFF.

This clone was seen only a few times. The CDR3 DNA reads as TGCGCCAGCAGCCATACTTCCGGGGATTACGAGCAGTACTTC. It is translated as CASSHTSGDYEQYF. This chain links TRBV4-1 with TRBJ2-7; TRBD2 might be the D (5 bases). The CDR3 is made up of 14 amino acids. V shed 3 bases and J shed 4 bases, with 13 bases lying between them. The germline V gene has CDR1 MGHRA and CDR2 YSYEKL.

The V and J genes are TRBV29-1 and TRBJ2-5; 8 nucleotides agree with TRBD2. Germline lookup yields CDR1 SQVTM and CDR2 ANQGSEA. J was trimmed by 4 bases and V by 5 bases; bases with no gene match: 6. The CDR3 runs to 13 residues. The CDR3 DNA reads TGCAGCGTTTCGGGACTAGGGTCAGAGACCCAGTACTTC. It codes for CSVSGLGSETQYF.

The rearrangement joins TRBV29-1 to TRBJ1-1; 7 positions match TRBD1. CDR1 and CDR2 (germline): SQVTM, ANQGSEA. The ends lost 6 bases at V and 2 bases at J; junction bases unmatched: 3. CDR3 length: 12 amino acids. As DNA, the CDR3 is TGCAGCGTCACAGGGGACAACACTGAAGCTTTCTTT. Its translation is CSVTGDNTEAFF.

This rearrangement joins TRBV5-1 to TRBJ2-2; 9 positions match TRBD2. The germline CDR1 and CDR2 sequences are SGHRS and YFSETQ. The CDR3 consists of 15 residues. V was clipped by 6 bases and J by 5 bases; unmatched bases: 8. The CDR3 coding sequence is TGCGCCAGCACTTCGACTAGCGGAACGACCGGGGAGCTGTTTTTT. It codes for CASTSTSGTTGELFF.

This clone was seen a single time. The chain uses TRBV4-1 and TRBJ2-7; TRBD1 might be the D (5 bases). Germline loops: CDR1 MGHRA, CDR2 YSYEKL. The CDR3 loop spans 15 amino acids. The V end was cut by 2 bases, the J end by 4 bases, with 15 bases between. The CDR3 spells CASSQLGRDPYEQYF. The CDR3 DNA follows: TGCGCCAGCAGCCAATTGGGCAGGGATCCTTACGAGCAGTACTTC.

The CDR3 here is CASSPRAGVQNEQFF. CDR3 coding DNA: TGTGCCAGCTCACCACGGGCGGGCGTTCAGAACGAGCAGTTCTTC. The genes are TRBV18 and TRBJ2-1; possible D gene TRBD2, 5 bases. CDR3 length equals 15 residues. Germline V gene lookup returns CDR1 KGHSH and CDR2 LQKENI. Trimming left V 1 base short and J 10 bases short, with 17 bases between. The whole variable domain, remainder taken from reference TRBV18 and TRBJ2-1, is NAGVMQNPRHLVRRRGQEARLRCSPMKGHSHVYWYRQLPEEGLKFMVYLQKENIIDESGMPKERFSAEFPKEGPSILRIQQVVRGDSAAYFCASSPRAGVQNEQFFGPGTRLTVL.

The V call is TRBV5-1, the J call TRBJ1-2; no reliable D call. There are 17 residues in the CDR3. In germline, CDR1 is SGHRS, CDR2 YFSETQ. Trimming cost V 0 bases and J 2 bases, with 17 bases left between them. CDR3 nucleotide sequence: TGCGCCAGCAGCTTGGATCCCAAGATAATTACAAACTATGGCTACACCTTC. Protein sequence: CASSLDPKIITNYGYTF.

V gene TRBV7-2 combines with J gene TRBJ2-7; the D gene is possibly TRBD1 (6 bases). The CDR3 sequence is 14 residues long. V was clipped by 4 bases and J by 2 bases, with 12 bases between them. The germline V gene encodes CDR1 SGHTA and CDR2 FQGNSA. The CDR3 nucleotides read TGTGCCAGCAGCTCGCGGACAGCAACCTACGAGCAGTACTTC. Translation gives CASSSRTATYEQYF.

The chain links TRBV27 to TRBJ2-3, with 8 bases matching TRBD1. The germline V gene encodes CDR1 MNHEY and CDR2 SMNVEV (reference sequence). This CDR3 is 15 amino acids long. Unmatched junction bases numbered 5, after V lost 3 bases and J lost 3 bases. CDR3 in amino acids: CASSLQGARTDTQYF. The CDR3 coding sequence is TGTGCCAGCAGTTTGCAGGGGGCGAGAACAGATACGCAGTATTTT.

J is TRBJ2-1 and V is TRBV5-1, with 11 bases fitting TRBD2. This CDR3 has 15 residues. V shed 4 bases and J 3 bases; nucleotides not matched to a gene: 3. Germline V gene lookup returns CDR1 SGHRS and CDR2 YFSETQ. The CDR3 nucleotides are TGCGCCAGCAGCAAAGGACTAGCGGGCTACAATGAGCAGTTCTTC. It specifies CASSKGLAGYNEQFF.

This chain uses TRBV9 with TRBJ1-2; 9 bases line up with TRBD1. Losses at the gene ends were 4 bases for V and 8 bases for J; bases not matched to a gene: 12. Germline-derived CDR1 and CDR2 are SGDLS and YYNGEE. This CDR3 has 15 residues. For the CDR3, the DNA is TGTGCCAGCAGCCAAGCCGGGACAGGGTTGATCGGCTACACCTTC. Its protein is CASSQAGTGLIGYTF.

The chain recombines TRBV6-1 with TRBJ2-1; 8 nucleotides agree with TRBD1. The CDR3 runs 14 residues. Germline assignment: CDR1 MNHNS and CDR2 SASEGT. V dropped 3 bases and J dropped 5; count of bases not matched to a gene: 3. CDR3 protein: CASSDGTGNNEQFF. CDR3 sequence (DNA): TGTGCCAGCAGTGATGGGACAGGTAACAATGAGCAGTTCTTC.

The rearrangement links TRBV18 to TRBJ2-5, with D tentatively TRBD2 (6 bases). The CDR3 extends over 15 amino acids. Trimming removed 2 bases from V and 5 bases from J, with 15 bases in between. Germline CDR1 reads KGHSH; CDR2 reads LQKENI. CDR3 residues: CASSPRREAGETQYF. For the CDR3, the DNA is TGTGCCAGCTCACCAAGGAGGGAGGCTGGGGAGACCCAGTACTTC. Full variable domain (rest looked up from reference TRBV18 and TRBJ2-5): NAGVMQNPRHLVRRRGQEARLRCSPMKGHSHVYWYRQLPEEGLKFMVYLQKENIIDESGMPKERFSAEFPKEGPSILRIQQVVRGDSAAYFCASSPRREAGETQYFGPGTRLLVL.

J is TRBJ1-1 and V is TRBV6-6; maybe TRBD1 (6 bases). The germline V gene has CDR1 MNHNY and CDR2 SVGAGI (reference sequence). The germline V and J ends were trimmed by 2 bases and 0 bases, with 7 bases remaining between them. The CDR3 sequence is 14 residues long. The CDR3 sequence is CASSYTGLNTEAFF. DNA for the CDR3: TGTGCCAGCAGTTACACAGGGTTGAACACTGAAGCTTTCTTT.

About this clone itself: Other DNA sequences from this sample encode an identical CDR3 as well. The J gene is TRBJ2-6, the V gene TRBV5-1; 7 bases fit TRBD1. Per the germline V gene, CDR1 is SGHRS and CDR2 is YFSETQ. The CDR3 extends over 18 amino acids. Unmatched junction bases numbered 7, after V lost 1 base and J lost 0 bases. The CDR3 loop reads CASSLTPDRASGANVLTF. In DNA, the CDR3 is TGCGCCAGCAGCTTGACCCCCGACAGGGCCTCTGGGGCCAACGTCCTGACTTTC.

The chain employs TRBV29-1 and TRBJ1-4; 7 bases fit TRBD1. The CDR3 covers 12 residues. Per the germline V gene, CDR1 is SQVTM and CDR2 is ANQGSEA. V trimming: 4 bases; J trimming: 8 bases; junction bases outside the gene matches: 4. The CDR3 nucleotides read TGCAGCGTTGTCCAGGGGGGCGAAAAACTGTTTTTT. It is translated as CSVVQGGEKLFF.

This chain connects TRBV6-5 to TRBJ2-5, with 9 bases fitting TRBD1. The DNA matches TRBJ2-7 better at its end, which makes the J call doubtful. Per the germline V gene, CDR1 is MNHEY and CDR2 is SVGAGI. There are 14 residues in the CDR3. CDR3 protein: CASSSTGGPYEQYF. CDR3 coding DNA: TGTGCCAGCAGTTCGACAGGGGGGCCCTACGAGCAGTACTTC.

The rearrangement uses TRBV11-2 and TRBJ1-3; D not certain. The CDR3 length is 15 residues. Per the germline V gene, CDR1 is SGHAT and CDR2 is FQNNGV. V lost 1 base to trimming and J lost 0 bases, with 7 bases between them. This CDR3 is CASSLGQASGNTIYF. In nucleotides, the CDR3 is TGTGCCAGCAGCTTAGGGCAGGCCTCTGGAAACACCATATATTTT.

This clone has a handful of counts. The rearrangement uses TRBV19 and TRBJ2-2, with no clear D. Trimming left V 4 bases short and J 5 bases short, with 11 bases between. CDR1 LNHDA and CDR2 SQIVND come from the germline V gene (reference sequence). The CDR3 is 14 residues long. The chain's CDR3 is CASSKAERTGELFF. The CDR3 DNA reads TGTGCCAGTAGTAAGGCGGAGAGGACCGGGGAGCTGTTTTTT.

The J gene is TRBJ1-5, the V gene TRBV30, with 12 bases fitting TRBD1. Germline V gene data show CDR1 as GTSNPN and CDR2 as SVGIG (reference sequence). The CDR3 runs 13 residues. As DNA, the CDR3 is TGTGCGTGGGACAGGGGGCAGAATCAGCCCCAGCATTTT. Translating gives CAWDRGQNQPQHF.

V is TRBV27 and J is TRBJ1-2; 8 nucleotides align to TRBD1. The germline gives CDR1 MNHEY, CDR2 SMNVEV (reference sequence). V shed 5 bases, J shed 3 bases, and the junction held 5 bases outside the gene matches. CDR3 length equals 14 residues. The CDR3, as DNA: TGTGCCAGCAGTCCCCAGGGGGCTTACTATGGCTACACCTTC. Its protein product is CASSPQGAYYGYTF.

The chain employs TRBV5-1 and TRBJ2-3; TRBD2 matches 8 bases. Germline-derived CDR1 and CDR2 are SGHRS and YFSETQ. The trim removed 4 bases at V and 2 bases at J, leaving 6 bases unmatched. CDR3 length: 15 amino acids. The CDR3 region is CASSASGSDTDTQYF. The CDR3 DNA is TGCGCCAGCAGCGCCAGCGGGAGTGACACAGATACGCAGTATTTT.

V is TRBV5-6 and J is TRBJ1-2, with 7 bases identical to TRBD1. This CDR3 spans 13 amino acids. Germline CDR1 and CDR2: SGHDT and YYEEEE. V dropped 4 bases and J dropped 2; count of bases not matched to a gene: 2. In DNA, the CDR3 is TGTGCCAGCAGCCCGGACAGGAACTATGGCTACACCTTC. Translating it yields CASSPDRNYGYTF.